Listed below are T cell receptor beta chains from one sample, sequenced in a study of blood T cell repertoires in COVID-19. The protocol was immunoSEQ multiplex PCR, while the TCRdb copy is restricted to in-frame clones and leaves out a portion. The table has tens of thousands of clones, around 77% seen once; the top ten hold around 4.8%. The sequenced material came from peripheral blood. These TCRs come from a woman aged 70-85 years with COVID-19, enrolled during active disease. The CDR3 runs from the conserved cysteine through the conserved F or W. The order of the fields is J gene, D gene, clone size, V gene, CDR3 protein, CDR3 DNA. A D gene is named only where the DNA matches it firmly. Clone size is stated in some rows and not others, as once, few, many or a class when expanded.

>TRBJ1-1|TRBD1|.|TRBV18
CASSPPGQGARLAFF
TGTGCCAGCTCACCACCGGGACAGGGGGCTAGGCTGGCTTTCTTT
>TRBJ1-2|.|.|TRBV4-2
CASSQAGTPIHGYTF
TGTGCCAGCAGCCAAGCCGGGACTCCTATCCATGGCTACACCTTC
>TRBJ2-5|TRBD1|.|TRBV3-1/TRBV3-2
CASSQQGAGPNERGYF
TGTGCCAGCAGCCAACAGGGGGCTGGGCCGAACGAGAGGGGGTACTTC
>TRBJ2-1|TRBD2|.|TRBV14
CASSRRASGRYNEQFF
TGTGCCAGCAGTCGAAGGGCTAGCGGGAGGTACAATGAGCAGTTCTTC
>TRBJ1-3|.|.|TRBV3-1/TRBV3-2
CASSRQLDTIYF
TGTGCCAGCAGCCGCCAGTTGGACACCATATATTTT
>TRBJ2-2|.|.|TRBV7-8
CASSPDILGELFF
TGTGCCAGCAGCCCGGACATTCTCGGGGAGCTGTTTTTT
>TRBJ1-4|TRBD1|few|TRBV19
CASSIHRGGNEKLFF
TGTGCCAGTAGTATCCACAGGGGCGGGAATGAAAAACTGTTTTTT
>TRBJ2-2|.|.|TRBV9
CASSVRGTGELFF
TGTGCCAGCAGCGTACGCGGCACCGGGGAGCTGTTTTTT
>TRBJ2-3|.|.|TRBV5-4
CASSLARQTDTQYF
TGTGCCAGCAGCTTGGCGCGGCAGACAGATACGCAGTATTTT
>TRBJ1-2|TRBD1|few|TRBV6-5
CASTIQGGEGYTF
TGTGCCAGCACCATACAGGGGGGGGAAGGCTACACCTTC
>TRBJ1-5|TRBD1|few|TRBV5-6
CASSLGTGQNQPQHF
TGTGCCAGCAGCTTGGGGACAGGGCAAAATCAGCCCCAGCATTTT
>TRBJ1-4|.|few|TRBV19
CASTVGGEKLFF
TGTGCCTCTACGGTAGGAGGGGAAAAACTGTTTTTT
>TRBJ2-1|.|medium-sized|TRBV5-1
CASSFRSSYNEQFF
TGCGCCAGCAGCTTTCGGAGCTCCTACAATGAGCAGTTCTTC
>TRBJ2-5|.|.|TRBV2
CASAVEETQYF
TGTGCCAGCGCGGTGGAAGAGACCCAGTACTTC
>TRBJ1-2|.|.|TRBV7-9
CASSLTGGYGYTF
TGTGCCAGCAGCTTAACAGGCGGCTATGGCTACACCTTC
>TRBJ1-1|TRBD1|.|TRBV4-2
CASSQLAGTAVEAFF
TGTGCCAGCAGCCAACTTGCCGGGACAGCAGTTGAAGCTTTCTTT
>TRBJ2-6|TRBD1|few|TRBV7-2
CASSFRTGSGANVLTF
TGTGCCAGCAGCTTTCGGACAGGGTCTGGGGCCAACGTCCTGACTTTC
>TRBJ2-3|TRBD2|.|TRBV9
CASSVLAGDTQYF
TGTGCCAGCAGCGTATTAGCGGGCGATACGCAGTATTTT
>TRBJ1-1|TRBD1|once|TRBV11-3
CASSLVNRGPGTEAFF
TGTGCCAGCAGCTTAGTTAACAGGGGGCCGGGGACTGAAGCTTTCTTT
>TRBJ2-1|TRBD2|.|TRBV2
CASSFSGGVYNEQFF
TGTGCCAGCAGCTTTAGCGGGGGGGTTTACAATGAGCAGTTCTTC
>TRBJ2-5|.|.|TRBV2
CASIRGSEETQYF
TGTGCCAGCATTAGGGGGTCCGAAGAGACCCAGTACTTC
>TRBJ2-6|.|.|TRBV7-8
CASSLPGSGANVLTF
TGTGCCAGCAGCTTACCAGGGTCTGGGGCCAACGTCCTGACTTTC
>TRBJ2-4|.|many|TRBV7-9
CASSSTGNIQYF
TGTGCCAGCAGCTCGACAGGCAACATTCAGTACTTC
>TRBJ2-2|TRBD2|.|TRBV6-2/TRBV6-3
CASSYSRGSHTGELFF
TGTGCCAGCAGTTACTCGCGGGGGTCGCACACCGGGGAGCTGTTTTTT
>TRBJ1-2|.|few|TRBV6-2/TRBV6-3
CASSYRTSRGYGYTF
TGTGCCAGCAGTTACCGGACCAGTCGGGGCTATGGCTACACCTTC
>TRBJ2-2|.|.|TRBV2
CASSHTPRGGAGELFF
TGTGCCAGCAGCCATACACCTAGGGGTGGTGCCGGGGAGCTGTTTTTT
>TRBJ2-7|TRBD1|few|TRBV12-3/TRBV12-4
CASSLNQGAEQYF
TGTGCCAGCAGTCTAAACCAGGGGGCCGAGCAGTACTTC
>TRBJ2-1|TRBD1|.|TRBV2
CASRDDRGNNEQFF
TGTGCCAGCAGGGACGACAGGGGCAACAATGAGCAGTTCTTC
>TRBJ1-6|TRBD1|.|TRBV9
CASSKTQGAFSPLHF
TGTGCCAGCAGCAAGACACAGGGGGCCTTTTCACCCCTCCACTTT
>TRBJ2-3|TRBD2|.|TRBV2
CASSVRVETSGAADTQYF
TGTGCCAGCAGTGTAAGGGTAGAGACTAGCGGGGCGGCAGATACGCAGTATTTT
>TRBJ2-3|TRBD1|once|TRBV5-1
CASSLAAGGRDTQYF
TGCGCCAGCAGCTTGGCGGCAGGGGGCCGAGATACGCAGTATTTT
>TRBJ2-5|TRBD2|.|TRBV6-1
CASSGTGLAGVGETQYF
TGTGCCAGCAGTGGAACAGGGCTAGCGGGAGTCGGGGAGACCCAGTACTTC
>TRBJ1-1|.|.|TRBV9
CASSGPSGRANTEAFF
TGTGCCAGCAGCGGCCCGAGCGGGCGGGCGAACACTGAAGCTTTCTTT
>TRBJ2-1|.|.|TRBV7-8
CASSYPSAKDNEQFF
TGTGCCAGCAGCTATCCTAGCGCCAAGGACAATGAGCAGTTCTTC
>TRBJ2-1|TRBD2|.|TRBV11-1
CASSFLTSGGYNEQFF
TGTGCCAGCAGCTTCCTGACTAGCGGGGGGTACAATGAGCAGTTCTTC
>TRBJ1-4|TRBD1|many|TRBV7-2
CASSLDGQGGRKLFF
TGTGCCAGCAGCTTAGATGGACAGGGGGGGAGAAAACTGTTTTTT
>TRBJ2-3|TRBD2|.|TRBV7-2
CASSPQRGSTDTQYF
TGTGCCAGCAGCCCTCAGCGGGGGAGCACAGATACGCAGTATTTT
>TRBJ1-2|TRBD1|few|TRBV6-4
CASSVRQGAGYGYTF
TGTGCCAGCAGTGTTCGACAGGGGGCGGGATATGGCTACACCTTC
>TRBJ2-3|TRBD2|.|TRBV10-3
CANGDYTDTQYF
TGTGCCAACGGGGACTACACAGATACGCAGTATTTT
>TRBJ1-4|.|.|TRBV29-1
CSVAGVGEKLFF
TGCAGCGTTGCAGGGGTTGGTGAAAAACTGTTTTTT
>TRBJ2-3|TRBD2|.|TRBV9
CASSLSGGNTDTQYF
TGTGCCAGCAGCCTCAGCGGGGGGAACACAGATACGCAGTATTTT
>TRBJ1-5|.|few|TRBV21-1
CASSKGGPRQGLPYSNQPQHF
TGTGCCAGCAGCAAAGGTGGACCTAGACAGGGGCTCCCTTATAGCAATCAGCCCCAGCATTTT
>TRBJ1-5|.|.|TRBV11-2
CASSLDSGSNQPQHF
TGTGCCAGCAGCTTAGATTCGGGGAGCAATCAGCCCCAGCATTTT
>TRBJ2-3|TRBD2|few|TRBV7-2
CASSYGTSGYSTDTQYF
TGTGCCAGCAGCTACGGGACTAGCGGATATAGCACAGATACGCAGTATTTT
>TRBJ2-1|TRBD2|few|TRBV11-3
CASSPGTSGEQFF
TGTGCCAGCAGCCCCGGGACTAGCGGTGAGCAGTTCTTC
>TRBJ2-4|.|.|TRBV3-1/TRBV3-2
CASSQEPGNIQYF
TGTGCCAGCAGCCAAGAGCCCGGGAACATTCAGTACTTC
>TRBJ2-4|TRBD2|.|TRBV18
CASSPSTSYGIQYF
TGTGCCAGCTCACCGTCGACTAGCTATGGCATTCAGTACTTC
>TRBJ1-1|.|.|TRBV4-3
CASSQELSGSEEAFF
TGCGCCAGCAGCCAAGAGCTGTCGGGGTCCGAAGAAGCTTTCTTT
>TRBJ1-5|TRBD1|.|TRBV5-6
CASSSQGAVNQPQHF
TGTGCCAGCAGCTCCCAGGGGGCGGTAAATCAGCCCCAGCATTTT
>TRBJ1-1|.|.|TRBV18
CASSPRTDTEAFF
TGTGCCAGCTCACCAAGGACTGACACTGAAGCTTTCTTT
>TRBJ2-3|.|.|TRBV24-1
CATSDHRTSTDTQYF
TGTGCCACCAGTGACCATAGGACTAGCACAGATACGCAGTATTTT
>TRBJ1-2|TRBD1|once|TRBV6-1
CASSVGQGAGNYGYTF
TGTGCCAGCAGTGTGGGACAGGGGGCTGGGAACTATGGCTACACCTTC
>TRBJ2-3|TRBD2|.|TRBV18
CASSASGYTDTQYF
TGTGCCAGCTCGGCTAGCGGGTACACAGATACGCAGTATTTT
>TRBJ2-7|TRBD2|.|TRBV4-3
CASSQAAGGGNEQYF
TGCGCCAGCAGCCAAGCGGCCGGGGGGGGAAACGAGCAGTACTTC
>TRBJ2-2|TRBD1|.|TRBV6-2/TRBV6-3
CASSPDRGQTGELFF
TGTGCCAGCAGCCCGGACAGGGGGCAAACCGGGGAGCTGTTTTTT
>TRBJ1-1|TRBD1|.|TRBV18
CASSERRGPEAFF
TGTGCCAGCTCAGAGCGCAGGGGGCCTGAAGCTTTCTTT
>TRBJ1-4|.|.|TRBV11-3
CASSLAGGKNEKLFF
TGTGCCAGCAGCTTAGCTGGCGGGAAGAATGAAAAACTGTTTTTT
>TRBJ2-1|TRBD2|.|TRBV3-1/TRBV3-2
CASSHALRGGRALSYNEQFF
TGTGCCAGCAGCCATGCCCTTAGGGGCGGGAGGGCCCTCTCCTACAATGAGCAGTTCTTC
>TRBJ1-2|.|.|TRBV7-8
CASSARREAGYTF
TGTGCCAGCAGCGCCCGGAGGGAGGCTGGCTACACCTTC